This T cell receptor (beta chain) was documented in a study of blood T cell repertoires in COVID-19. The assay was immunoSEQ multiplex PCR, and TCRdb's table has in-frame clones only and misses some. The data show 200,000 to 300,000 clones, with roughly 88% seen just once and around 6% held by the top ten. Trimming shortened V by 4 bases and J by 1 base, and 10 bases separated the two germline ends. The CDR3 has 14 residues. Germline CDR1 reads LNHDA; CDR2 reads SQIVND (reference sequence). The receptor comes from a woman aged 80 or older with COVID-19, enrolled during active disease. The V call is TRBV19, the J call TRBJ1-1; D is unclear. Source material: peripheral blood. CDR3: CASSKSRGNTEAFF. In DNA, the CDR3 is TGTGCCAGTAGTAAATCACGGGGGAACACTGAAGCTTTCTTT.